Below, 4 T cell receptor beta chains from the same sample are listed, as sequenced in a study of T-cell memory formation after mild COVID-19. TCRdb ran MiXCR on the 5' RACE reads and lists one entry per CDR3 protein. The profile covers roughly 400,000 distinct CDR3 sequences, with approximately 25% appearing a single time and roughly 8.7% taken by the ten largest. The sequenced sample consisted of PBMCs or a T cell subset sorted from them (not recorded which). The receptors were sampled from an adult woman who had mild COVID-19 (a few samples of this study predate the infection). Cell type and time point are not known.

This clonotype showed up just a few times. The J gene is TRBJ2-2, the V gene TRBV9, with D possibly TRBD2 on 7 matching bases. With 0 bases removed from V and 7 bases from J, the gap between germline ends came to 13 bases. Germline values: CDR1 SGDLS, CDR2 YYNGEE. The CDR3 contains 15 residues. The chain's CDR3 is CASSVVGGPGGELFF. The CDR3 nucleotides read TGTGCCAGCAGCGTAGTCGGGGGGCCAGGCGGGGAGCTGTTTTTT.

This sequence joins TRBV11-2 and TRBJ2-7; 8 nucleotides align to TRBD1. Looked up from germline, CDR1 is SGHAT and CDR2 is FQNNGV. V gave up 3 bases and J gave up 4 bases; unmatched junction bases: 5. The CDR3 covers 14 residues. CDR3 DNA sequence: TGTGCCAGCAGCTTCCGACAGGGGTCTTACGAGCAGTACTTC. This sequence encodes CASSFRQGSYEQYF.

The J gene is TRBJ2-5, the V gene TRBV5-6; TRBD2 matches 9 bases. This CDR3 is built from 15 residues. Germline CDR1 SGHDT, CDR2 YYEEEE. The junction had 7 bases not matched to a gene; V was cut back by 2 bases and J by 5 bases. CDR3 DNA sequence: TGTGCCAGCAGCTTTGGCCTAGCGGGAATGGAGACCCAGTACTTC. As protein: CASSFGLAGMETQYF.

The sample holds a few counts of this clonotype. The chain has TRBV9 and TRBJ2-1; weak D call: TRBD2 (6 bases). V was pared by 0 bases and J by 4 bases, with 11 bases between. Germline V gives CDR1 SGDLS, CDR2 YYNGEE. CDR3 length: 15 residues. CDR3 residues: CASSVGGVAYNEQFF. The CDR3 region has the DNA TGTGCCAGCAGCGTAGGGGGGGTCGCTTACAATGAGCAGTTCTTC.